A selection of T cell receptor beta chains follows, all from one sample in a study of cytomegalovirus exposure and HLA in healthy donors. Only in-frame clones appear in the TCRdb table, and some are missing; sequencing was by immunoSEQ multiplex PCR. The sample lists about 170,000 clones, around 78% seen once, with less than 0.9% in the top ten. Sequenced: PBMCs. These receptors came from a female donor in good health and CMV-seronegative. Both conserved end residues are part of each CDR3. A D gene is named only where the DNA matches it firmly.

TRBD1,TRBV19,TRBJ2-7,TGTGCCAGTAGTCCACAGGGGTACACCTACGAGCAGTACTTC,CASSPQGYTYEQYF
NA,TRBV18,TRBJ1-3,TGTGCCAGCTCCCAGGGCCGCTCTGGAAACACCATATATTTT,CASSQGRSGNTIYF
NA,TRBV6-1,TRBJ2-4,TGTGCCAGCAGTGATCGGGCTGCGGGAAACATTCAGTACTTC,CASSDRAAGNIQYF
NA,TRBV28,TRBJ2-1,TGTGCCAGCAGCTACAGGACCGGGACAAGGCAGGTTGAGCAGTTCTTC,CASSYRTGTRQVEQFF
TRBD2,TRBV7-9,TRBJ2-5,TGTTCCAGCAGCTTAGGATGGACTAGCGGGAGGGCTCGGGAGACCCAGTACTTC,CSSSLGWTSGRARETQYF
NA,TRBV28,TRBJ2-5,TGTGCCAGCAGTCCAGGGAACCAAGAGACCCAGTACTTC,CASSPGNQETQYF
NA,TRBV27,TRBJ1-5,TGTGCCAGCAGTTCGAGGGTTGGGGCCCAGCATTTT,CASSSRVGAQHF
TRBD1,TRBV4-2,TRBJ2-3,TGTGCCAGCAGCCAAGGACAGGGGGCGGACGCAGATACGCAGTATTTT,CASSQGQGADADTQYF
NA,TRBV18,TRBJ2-1,TGTGCCAGCTCACTGACCCAGGGATCTGGCGATGAGCAGTTCTTC,CASSLTQGSGDEQFF
TRBD1,TRBV29-1,TRBJ2-3,TGCAGCGTTGCCCAGAGACAGGGATACACAGATACGCAGTATTTT,CSVAQRQGYTDTQYF
TRBD1,TRBV19,TRBJ1-5,TGTGCCAGTAGTTTAGGACAGGGAGTGGATAGCAATCAGCCCCAGCATTTT,CASSLGQGVDSNQPQHF
NA,TRBV5-1,TRBJ2-7,TGCGCCAGCAGCTTGGTTCAGGACTACGAGCAGTACTTC,CASSLVQDYEQYF
NA,TRBV12-5,TRBJ1-2,TGTGCTAGTGGTTTGTCGGACTATGGCTACACCTTC,CASGLSDYGYTF
TRBD1,TRBV27,TRBJ2-7,TGTGCCAGCAGTTCCTCACCTGGGACAGGGGCCTACGAGCAGTACTTC,CASSSSPGTGAYEQYF
NA,TRBV19,TRBJ1-4,TGTGCCAGTAGTATTACAGGGAATGGGGAAAAACTGTTTTTT,CASSITGNGEKLFF